The clone carrying this T cell receptor beta chain was seen just once. Its antigen is still unknown. The data stem from a study of T cell responses to AZD1222 COVID-19 vaccine. Notes on the study in general: White British people made up most donors, females outnumbered males, and clonal diversity was possibly underestimated.

The CDR3 consists of 19 residues. V was pared by 0 bases and J by 2 bases, with 12 bases of the junction left unmatched. Germline CDR1 MNHNS, CDR2 SASEGT. Libraries were prepared by immunoSEQ multiplex PCR; TCRdb keeps only in-frame clonotypes and omits some of them. This table holds 120,000 or so clones, under 85% found once. Sequenced material: peripheral blood, taken on day 0 of AZD1222 vaccination. The receptor comes from an adult in good health. The rearrangement uses TRBV6-1 and TRBJ2-5; 10 bases map to TRBD2. CDR3 nucleotides: TGTGCCAGCAGTGAAGCCCCCCTTCCCCTAGCGGGGGTTCAAGAGACCCAGTACTTC. Encoded protein: CASSEAPLPLAGVQETQYF.